These 23 T cell receptor beta chains share one sample of origin, sequenced in a study of blood T cell repertoires in COVID-19. Profiled with immunoSEQ multiplex PCR; TCRdb holds only in-frame clones, not every one. The sample includes about 220,000 clones, about 80% seen only once; the top ten take 1.3%. The specimen was PBMCs or T cells enriched from blood (not recorded which). These receptors came from a woman aged 40 to 50 with acute COVID-19.

A few counts support this clone. This chain joins TRBV5-1 and TRBJ1-2; TRBD1 matches at 7 bases. Germline loops: CDR1 SGHRS, CDR2 YFSETQ. The CDR3 has 13 amino acids. Trimming cost V 6 bases and J 8 bases; bases outside gene matches: 10. For the CDR3, the DNA is TGCGCCAGCACGGAACCAGGGGGAAGGGGCTACACCTTC. Translation: CASTEPGGRGYTF.

The CDR3 DNA sequence: TGTGCCAGCAGTTGGGGACTAGCAGACTACGAGCAGTACTTC. As protein: CASSWGLADYEQYF. The rearrangement links TRBV6-5 to TRBJ2-7; 9 bases match TRBD2. This CDR3 contains 14 residues. Germline V gene lookup returns CDR1 MNHEY and CDR2 SVGAGI. V lost 4 bases and J lost 3; bases outside the gene matches: 4.

The chain is built from TRBV7-2 and TRBJ2-1, with TRBD2 matching 8 bases. The CDR3 spans 15 residues. Germline V CDR1 and CDR2: SGHTA, FQGNSA. J gave up 4 bases and V 2 bases, and 4 bases lay outside the gene matches. The DNA for the CDR3 is TGTGCCAGCAGCTTATCGGGGGGGGTATACAATGAGCAGTTCTTC. This translates into CASSLSGGVYNEQFF.

The chain combines TRBV5-1 with TRBJ1-3; D is undetermined. Trimming removed 0 bases from V and 7 bases from J, with 11 bases in between. Looked up from germline, CDR1 is SGHRS and CDR2 is YFSETQ. The CDR3 contains 14 residues. CDR3 bases: TGCGCCAGCAGCTTGGGTCCGAGCGGTAACACCATATATTTT. Its protein is CASSLGPSGNTIYF.

The rearrangement uses TRBV5-8 and TRBJ2-1; D may be TRBD2 (5 bases). Deletions cut 3 bases from V and 0 bases from J, with 10 bases between. The CDR3 totals 15 residues. Germline values: CDR1 SGHTS, CDR2 YDEGEE. CDR3 DNA sequence: TGTGCCAGCAGCTCCGGACTCAGCTCCTACAATGAGCAGTTCTTC. Translating gives CASSSGLSSYNEQFF.

This chain links TRBV4-1 with TRBJ1-3; D is ambiguous. Germline lookup yields CDR1 MGHRA and CDR2 YSYEKL. Deletions cut 0 bases from V and 1 base from J, with 10 bases between. The CDR3 contains 16 residues. The CDR3 DNA reads TGCGCCAGCAGCCAAGATAGCGTCTCGTCTGGAAACACCATATATTTT. The encoded protein is CASSQDSVSSGNTIYF.

V gene TRBV2 combines with J gene TRBJ2-4; D is uncertain. CDR3 length: 12 amino acids. The ends were cut back, 3 bases at V and 3 bases at J, with 3 bases in the middle. Per the germline V gene, CDR1 is SNHLY and CDR2 is FYNNEI. DNA for the CDR3: TGTGCCAGCAGTGACAGCAAAAACATTCAGTACTTC. Its protein is CASSDSKNIQYF.

This clone has just a few counts. The rearrangement links TRBV2 to TRBJ1-2, with unresolved D. Germline CDR1 and CDR2: SNHLY and FYNNEI. The V end was cut by 0 bases, the J end by 4 bases, with 6 bases between. The length of the CDR3 is 13 residues. The CDR3: CASSEALSYGYTF. The CDR3 bases are TGTGCCAGCAGTGAAGCGCTTAGCTATGGCTACACCTTC.

This clone turned up a few times. The CDR3 DNA reads as TGTGCCAGCAGTACCTCAGGGAGGAGCAATCAGCCCCAGCATTTT. It yields the protein CASSTSGRSNQPQHF. The chain joins TRBV2 to TRBJ1-5, with D possibly being TRBD1 (5 bases). Germline CDR1 and CDR2: SNHLY and FYNNEI. Deletions cut 5 bases from V and 1 base from J, with 12 bases between. CDR3 length: 15 amino acids.

The gene calls are TRBV7-9 and TRBJ1-6; 8 nucleotides line up with TRBD1. The trim removed 5 bases at V and 7 bases at J, leaving 1 base unmatched. The CDR3 contains 13 residues. CDR1 is SEHNR and CDR2 is FQNEAQ in the germline V gene (reference sequence). The CDR3 coding sequence is TGTGCCAGCAGCCGGGACAGGAATTCACCCCTCCACTTT. Its translation is CASSRDRNSPLHF.

Concerning this clone: A read error is possible here, since a much larger clone lies one base away. Written as DNA, the CDR3 is TGTGCCAGCAGCTGGGACAGGAACACTGAAGCTTTCTTT. Its translation: CASSWDRNTEAFF. J is TRBJ1-1 and V is TRBV3-1 (or the pseudogene TRBV3-2); 7 bases match TRBD1. Germline CDR1 and CDR2: LGHDT and YNNKEL (reference sequence). The CDR3 is 13 amino acids. The V and J ends lost 5 bases and 1 base, in that order; junction bases with no gene match: 1.

V and J are TRBV11-3 and TRBJ2-3; 15 bases match TRBD2. The germline V gene encodes CDR1 SGHNT and CDR2 YENEEA. Trimming took 3 bases from V and 1 from J; bases not matched to a gene: 8. The length of the CDR3 is 19 residues. Here the CDR3 reads CASSLAGTSGGPGTDTQYF. As DNA, the CDR3 is TGTGCCAGCAGCTTGGCCGGGACTAGCGGGGGGCCGGGCACAGATACGCAGTATTTT.

The rearrangement uses TRBV28 and TRBJ1-1, with TRBD1 matching 7 bases. The trim removed 5 bases at V and 5 bases at J, leaving 11 bases unmatched. Germline CDR1 reads MDHEN; CDR2 reads SYDVKM. This CDR3 comprises 15 residues. The CDR3 protein is CASSLRQGSLTEAFF. The CDR3 DNA reads TGTGCCAGCAGTCTACGACAGGGTTCTCTAACTGAAGCTTTCTTT.

This rearrangement joins TRBV9 to TRBJ2-5; 11 nucleotides agree with TRBD2. There are 17 residues in the CDR3. The V gene's germline CDR1 is SGDLS and CDR2 YYNGEE. J lost 5 bases, V lost 0 bases, and 9 bases had no gene match. The CDR3: CASSVGESSGRLETQYF. In DNA form, the CDR3 reads TGTGCCAGCAGCGTAGGGGAGTCTAGCGGGAGGTTGGAGACCCAGTACTTC. The whole variable domain, remainder taken from reference TRBV9 and TRBJ2-5, is DSGVTQTPKHLITATGQRVTLRCSPRSGDLSVYWYQQSLDQGLQFLIQYYNGEERAKGNILERFSAQQFPDLHSELNLSSLELGDSALYFCASSVGESSGRLETQYFGPGTRLLVL.

The chain joins TRBV3-1 (or the pseudogene TRBV3-2) to TRBJ2-3; 7 nucleotides match TRBD2. The J segment lost 4 bases and the V segment lost 0 bases, leaving 7 bases of the junction unmatched. Per the germline V gene, CDR1 is LGHDT and CDR2 is YNNKEL (reference sequence). The CDR3 runs to 16 residues. CDR3 coding DNA: TGTGCCAGCAGCCAAGATCTAGCGGCATCGGCAGATACGCAGTATTTT. As protein: CASSQDLAASADTQYF.

The chain combines TRBV6-5 with TRBJ2-5; TRBD2 agrees at 7 bases. Germline V lookup: CDR1 MNHEY, CDR2 SVGAGI. Trimming took 8 bases from V and 5 from J; bases not matched to a gene: 11. The length of the CDR3 is 14 residues. The CDR3, as DNA: TGTGCCAGCTCGGACGGGGGGATACGGGAGACCCAGTACTTC. Its protein is CASSDGGIRETQYF.

V is TRBV3-1 (or the pseudogene TRBV3-2) and J is TRBJ2-7; 9 bases agree with TRBD2. Germline values: CDR1 LGHDT, CDR2 YNNKEL (reference sequence). Losses at the gene ends were 4 bases for V and 2 bases for J; bases not matched to a gene: 3. The CDR3 is 14 residues long. CDR3 nucleotides: TGTGCCAGCAGCCCTACTAGCGGGCCCTACGAGCAGTACTTC. This sequence encodes CASSPTSGPYEQYF.

The chain combines TRBV28 with TRBJ2-7; D gene unclear. The CDR3 covers 14 residues. Germline-derived CDR1 and CDR2 are MDHEN and SYDVKM. Trimming stripped 1 base from V and 2 bases from J, with 9 bases between. The CDR3 reads CASSLSEPTYEQYF. The CDR3 region has the DNA TGTGCCAGCAGTTTATCCGAGCCCACCTACGAGCAGTACTTC.

The gene calls are TRBV18 and TRBJ1-3, with TRBD1 identical over 10 bases. The CDR3 extends over 16 amino acids. Germline V gene lookup returns CDR1 KGHSH and CDR2 LQKENI. Trimming at V came to 3 bases and at J to 4 bases, leaving 6 bases not matched to a gene. CDR3 bases: TGTGCCAGCTCACCCTCGGGACAGGGGATCGGAAACACCATATATTTT. It codes for CASSPSGQGIGNTIYF.

A single count supports this clone. The chain carries TRBV4-3 and TRBJ2-3; 9 bases line up with TRBD2. The germline V gene has CDR1 LGHNA and CDR2 YSLEER. V gave up 4 bases and J gave up 4 bases; unmatched junction bases: 12. This CDR3 region has 17 residues. CDR3 nucleotide sequence: TGCGCCAGCAGCCGCGCCGTAGGAGCGGGGGGTCCAGATACGCAGTATTTT. This gives the protein CASSRAVGAGGPDTQYF.

This chain links TRBV20-1 with TRBJ1-1, with D maybe TRBD1 (5 bases). The CDR3 spans 10 residues. V lost 6 bases and J 9 bases, leaving 11 bases between the germline ends. Germline loops: CDR1 DFQATT, CDR2 SNEGSKA (reference sequence). CDR3 nucleotides: TGCAGTGCAACTGCGGGGCAAGCTTTCTTT. Its translation: CSATAGQAFF.

This chain's CDR3 is CACPAASAGAGGNTIYF. The CDR3 DNA is TGTGCCTGCCCAGCCGCTTCGGCGGGGGCGGGAGGAAACACCATATATTTT. This chain joins TRBV30 and TRBJ1-3, with TRBD1 as a possible D gene (6 bases). Trimming removed 6 bases from V and 4 bases from J, with 25 bases in between. Germline assignment: CDR1 GTSNPN and CDR2 SVGIG (reference sequence). This CDR3 region has 17 residues.

The table lists this clone with a few counts. This chain connects TRBV4-2 to TRBJ2-7; TRBD2 agrees at 7 bases. Per the germline V gene, CDR1 is LGHNA and CDR2 is YNFKEQ. The trim removed 2 bases at V and 0 bases at J, leaving 4 bases unmatched. CDR3 length equals 15 residues. The CDR3 protein is CASSQSWTSSYEQYF. The CDR3 region has the DNA TGTGCCAGCAGCCAAAGCTGGACTAGCTCCTACGAGCAGTACTTC.